This T cell receptor beta chain was sequenced during a study of post-analysis software for immune sequencing data. Overall study findings and caveats: A handful of TRBV segments were significantly more frequent in patients than in controls. TRBV5-6, TRBV5-1 and TRBV20-1 were among these segments. Pronounced co-clustering by F measure was evident among identically batched samples. Comparison with controls showed significantly lower normalized Chao1 diversity in multiple sclerosis patients.

Carried by the TCR beta cDNA libraries were unique molecular identifiers. The authors obtained 500,000 to 600,000 cDNA molecules from roughly 1 to 10 million T cells. TCRdb re-called the PCR reads through MiXCR, storing one row per CDR3 protein. The sample contains approximately 770,000 distinct CDR3 sequences, roughly 46% of which appear only once. This CDR3 region has 14 residues. V dropped 4 bases and J dropped 8 bases, with 17 bases sitting between them. A few counts support this clonotype. Antigen specificity is unknown. The chain uses TRBV12-3 or TRBV12-4 and TRBJ1-2; D is possibly TRBD1 (5 bases). This receptor was taken from a girl between 10 and 17 years old with multiple sclerosis. The sequenced sample consisted of blood. CDR3 bases: TGTGCCAGCAGTTCCACCGGGACGGTGAACGGCTACACCTTC. Its translation: CASSSTGTVNGYTF.